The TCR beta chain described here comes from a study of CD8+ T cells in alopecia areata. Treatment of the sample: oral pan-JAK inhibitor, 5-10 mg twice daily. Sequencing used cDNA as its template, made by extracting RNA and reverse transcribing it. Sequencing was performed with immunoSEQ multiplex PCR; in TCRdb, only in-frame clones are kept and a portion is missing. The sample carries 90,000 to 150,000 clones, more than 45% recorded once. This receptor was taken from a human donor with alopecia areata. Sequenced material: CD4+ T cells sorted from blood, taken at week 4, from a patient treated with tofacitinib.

The CDR3 DNA follows: TGTGCCTGGAGTGTACAAGATACGCAGTATTTT. Its protein is CAWSVQDTQYF. The chain links TRBV30 to TRBJ2-3; no definite D call. The CDR3 contains 11 residues. The germline V gene has CDR1 GTSNPN and CDR2 SVGIG (reference sequence). The V end was cut by 0 bases, the J end by 5 bases, with 3 bases between.